A single sample gave rise to the 12 T cell receptor beta chains below, sequenced in a study of cytomegalovirus exposure and HLA in healthy donors. PCR employed 60 Vbeta and 13 Jbeta primers. Using immunoSEQ multiplex PCR, the repertoire was profiled, and TCRdb retains in-frame clones only, with some absent. The table has approximately 150,000 clones, 64% seen once. The sequencing input was PBMCs. The receptors shown here come from a woman aged 25-40 years in good health and CMV-seropositive.

There are a few counts of this clone. The J gene is TRBJ1-1, the V gene TRBV13; D ambiguous. There are 12 residues in the CDR3. Germline V CDR1 and CDR2: PRHDT, FYEKMQ (reference sequence). Trimming removed 1 base from V and 7 bases from J, with 7 bases in between. This CDR3 is CASSLVPGEAFF. DNA for the CDR3: TGTGCCAGCAGCTTAGTGCCGGGTGAAGCTTTCTTT.

The chain links TRBV28 to TRBJ1-4; TRBD1 might be the D (5 bases). This CDR3 spans 15 amino acids. Per germline, CDR1 MDHEN and CDR2 SYDVKM. V gave up 2 bases and J gave up 6 bases, with 13 bases separating them. DNA of the CDR3: TGTGCCAGCAGTTTAGTAGGGGAACAGTATGAAAAACTGTTTTTT. Translated, it gives CASSLVGEQYEKLFF.

This clone was detected only once. The V call is TRBV18, the J call TRBJ1-1; D call uncertain. The germline CDR1 and CDR2 sequences are KGHSH and LQKENI. Trimming shortened V by 3 bases and J by 6 bases, and 14 bases separated the two germline ends. The CDR3 consists of 14 residues. The CDR3 nucleotides are TGTGCCAGCTCACCCCCAGGTCGTGGATCTGAAGCTTTCTTT. It codes for CASSPPGRGSEAFF.

The rearrangement links TRBV7-9 to TRBJ1-2; no clear D gene. This CDR3 has 13 residues. Deletions cut 1 base from V and 7 bases from J, with 10 bases between. CDR1 SEHNR and CDR2 FQNEAQ come from the germline V gene (reference sequence). The CDR3 DNA is TGTGCCAGCAGCTTAGAATCCCGAGGTGGCTACACCTTC. This gives the protein CASSLESRGGYTF.

The chain combines TRBV7-9 with TRBJ1-4; a possible D gene is TRBD1 (5 bases). The V end was cut by 5 bases, the J end by 4 bases, with 11 bases between. Germline V gene sequence: CDR1 SEHNR, CDR2 FQNEAQ (reference sequence). The length of the CDR3 is 14 residues. CDR3 DNA sequence: TGTGCCAGCAGCATACGACAGCTTAATGAAAAACTGTTTTTT. This encodes CASSIRQLNEKLFF.

This clone came up a few times. This chain joins TRBV9 and TRBJ1-1, with D unresolved. V was cut by 3 bases and J by 0 bases, with 6 bases left in between. Germline V gene sequence: CDR1 SGDLS, CDR2 YYNGEE. The length of the CDR3 is 13 residues. The CDR3 here is CASSDGVNTEAFF. CDR3 DNA sequence: TGTGCCAGCAGCGACGGGGTGAACACTGAAGCTTTCTTT.

V gene TRBV6-1 combines with J gene TRBJ1-4; tentatively, D is TRBD1 (5 bases). Germline V gives CDR1 MNHNS, CDR2 SASEGT. CDR3 length equals 16 residues. The germline V and J ends were trimmed by 4 bases and 0 bases, with 12 bases remaining between them. CDR3 nucleotide sequence: TGTGCCAGCAGTGGGGGGAGGCGAGCAACTAATGAAAAACTGTTTTTT. Its protein product is CASSGGRRATNEKLFF.

The gene calls are TRBV4-1 and TRBJ2-7; 8 bases are shared with TRBD1. V was pared by 4 bases and J by 5 bases, with 10 bases of the junction left unmatched. This CDR3 spans 15 amino acids. CDR1 is MGHRA, CDR2 YSYEKL, per germline. The CDR3, as DNA: TGCGCCAGCAGCCTTAGACAGGGGCCGAGTCACGAGCAGTACTTC. Protein sequence: CASSLRQGPSHEQYF.

This rearrangement joins TRBV19 to TRBJ2-1; D remains ambiguous. The CDR3 contains 19 residues. Germline lookup yields CDR1 LNHDA and CDR2 SQIVND (reference sequence). The ends were cut back, 5 bases at V and 0 bases at J, with 23 bases in the middle. This chain's CDR3 is CASSPQMILGASSYNEQFF. In DNA form, the CDR3 reads TGTGCCAGTAGTCCACAGATGATACTCGGCGCGAGCTCCTACAATGAGCAGTTCTTC.

The V and J genes are TRBV27 and TRBJ2-1; 8 bases are shared with TRBD2. V was clipped by 6 bases and J by 0 bases; unmatched bases: 4. The germline V gene has CDR1 MNHEY and CDR2 SMNVEV (reference sequence). The CDR3 extends over 15 amino acids. CDR3: CASSLSGSSYNEQFF. The CDR3 DNA follows: TGTGCCAGCAGCCTGAGCGGGAGCTCCTACAATGAGCAGTTCTTC.

The genes are TRBV7-9 and TRBJ2-1; 11 nucleotides line up with TRBD2. Unmatched junction bases numbered 6, after V lost 5 bases and J lost 9 bases. Per germline, CDR1 SEHNR and CDR2 FQNEAQ (reference sequence). The CDR3 is 14 amino acids. The CDR3, as DNA: TGTGCCAGCAGCGTAACTAGCGGGGGTGTTGAGCAGTTCTTC. Protein: CASSVTSGGVEQFF.

The J gene is TRBJ2-1, the V gene TRBV9, with 8 bases that match TRBD2. The germline gives CDR1 SGDLS, CDR2 YYNGEE. V lost 3 bases to trimming and J lost 3 bases; unmatched junction nucleotides: 11. The CDR3 covers 17 residues. Written as DNA, the CDR3 is TGTGCCAGCAGCGCCCCCGGGGGGGCGGGCATCTACAATGAGCAGTTCTTC. It is translated as CASSAPGGAGIYNEQFF.